The rows below give T cell receptor beta chains drawn from one sample of a study of T cells in Graves' hyperthyroidism and ophthalmopathy. TCRdb called the multiplex PCR reads again in MiXCR, with one record for every CDR3 protein. The data hold 550,000 to 650,000 distinct CDR3 sequences, with 12% to 15% observed a single time. Material for sequencing was blood. Every receptor here comes from a woman in her thirties or forties with Graves' hyperthyroidism. Both conserved end residues are part of each CDR3. The D gene is left open where the match is weak. Clone size is given for some rows only: seen once, a few or many times, or a class if the clone is expanded.

-	many	TRBV20-1	TRBJ2-7	TGCAGTGCCACCCGGACAGACTCCTACGAGCAGTACTTC	CSATRTDSYEQYF
TRBD1	-	TRBV30	TRBJ1-1	TGTGCCTGGAGTGTAGGGACAGGTGGACTTGGAGCTTTCTTT	CAWSVGTGGLGAFF
-	-	TRBV20-1	TRBJ1-1	TGCAGTGCCCCCGCCTGGGACCGAGGGATGAACACTGAAGCTTTCTTT	CSAPAWDRGMNTEAFF
TRBD2	few	TRBV27	TRBJ2-3	TGTGCCAGCAGTTTGTCTAGCGGGAGAACAGATACGCAGTATTTT	CASSLSSGRTDTQYF
TRBD1	many	TRBV20-1	TRBJ1-5	TGCAGTGCTTCCTTTGGATCAGGGGGACAGCCCCAGCATTTT	CSASFGSGGQPQHF
-	-	TRBV24-1	TRBJ1-3	TGTGCCACCAGTGACCCAGGGTCTGGAGGAAACACCATATATTTT	CATSDPGSGGNTIYF
TRBD2	many	TRBV3-1	TRBJ2-7	TGTGCCAGCAGCCAGCGGGAGAAAGGCCAGCAGTACTTC	CASSQREKGQQYF
-	-	TRBV6-5	TRBJ2-2	TGTGCCAGCAGTTACAGGGGAGCAACCGGGGAGCTGTTTTTT	CASSYRGATGELFF
-	many	TRBV28	TRBJ1-5	TGTGCCAGCAGTTTACCCGGACAGAACAATCAGCCCCAGCATTTT	CASSLPGQNNQPQHF
TRBD1	many	TRBV7-2	TRBJ1-1	TGTGCCAGCAGCTTAGCCTGGACAGGAGGGACTGAAGCTTTCTTT	CASSLAWTGGTEAFF
TRBD1	many	TRBV12-3/TRBV12-4	TRBJ1-5	TGTGCCAGCAGTTTAGAGGGGGCGAAGCAGCCCCAGCATTTT	CASSLEGAKQPQHF
-	few	TRBV9	TRBJ2-1	TGTGCCAGCAGCGAAGCAGGGACTCAGCAGTTCTTC	CASSEAGTQQFF
TRBD1	many	TRBV12-3/TRBV12-4	TRBJ2-1	TGTGCCAGCAGGGATGACAGGGCCAATGAGCAGTTCTTC	CASRDDRANEQFF
-	many	TRBV6-1	TRBJ2-5	TGTGCCAGCAATCAAGGGCGAACGGAGACCCAGTACTTC	CASNQGRTETQYF
TRBD2	many	TRBV10-3	TRBJ2-7	TGTGCCATCAGTCGGGAGGTCAGCTCCTACGAGCAGTACTTC	CAISREVSSYEQYF
-	many	TRBV7-9	TRBJ1-5	TGTGCCAGCAGCGCGGGGGATAGCAATCAGCCCCAGCATTTT	CASSAGDSNQPQHF
-	many	TRBV27	TRBJ2-5	TGTGCCAGCAGTTTATGGGGCACATACCAAGAGACCCAGTACTTC	CASSLWGTYQETQYF
-	many	TRBV2	TRBJ2-3	TGTGCCAGCAGGAAGACACAGCAGACCCCAGATACGCAGTATTTT	CASRKTQQTPDTQYF
-	-	TRBV20-1	TRBJ2-5	TGCAGTGCTAGTAAAGCTCAGAAAGCGGAGACCCAGTACTTC	CSASKAQKAETQYF